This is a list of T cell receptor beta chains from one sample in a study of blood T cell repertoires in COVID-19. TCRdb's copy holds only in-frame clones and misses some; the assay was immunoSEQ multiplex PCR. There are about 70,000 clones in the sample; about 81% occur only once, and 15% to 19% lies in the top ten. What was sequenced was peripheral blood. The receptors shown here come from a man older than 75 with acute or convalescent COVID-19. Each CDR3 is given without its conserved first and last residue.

cdr3_aa: ASALSGKDEQF; j_call: TRBJ2-1; cdr3_length: 11; v_call: TRBV19
cdr3_aa: ATGRGPSLSTDTQY; j_call: TRBJ2-3; cdr3_length: 14; v_call: TRBV19
cdr3_aa: ASSFREVTGDYGYT; j_call: TRBJ1-2; cdr3_length: 14; v_call: TRBV13
cdr3_aa: ASSIGQGNYEQY; j_call: TRBJ2-7; cdr3_length: 12; v_call: TRBV19
cdr3_aa: ASSLPGTDTQY; j_call: TRBJ2-3; cdr3_length: 11; v_call: TRBV7-9
cdr3_aa: ASSPEEVAF; j_call: TRBJ1-1; cdr3_length: 9; v_call: TRBV5-5
cdr3_aa: ASRAPRLAGNYEQY; j_call: TRBJ2-7; cdr3_length: 14; v_call: TRBV28
cdr3_aa: ASRRDSEQY; j_call: TRBJ2-7; cdr3_length: 9; v_call: TRBV6-6
cdr3_aa: ASSLFGGYT; j_call: TRBJ1-2; cdr3_length: 9; v_call: TRBV7-2
cdr3_aa: ASAVGGNDEKLF; j_call: TRBJ1-4; cdr3_length: 12; v_call: TRBV6-5
cdr3_aa: ASSIGLAGVRGEQY; j_call: TRBJ2-7; cdr3_length: 14; v_call: TRBV19
cdr3_aa: ATSDGGKTEAF; j_call: TRBJ1-1; cdr3_length: 11; v_call: TRBV24-1
cdr3_aa: ASSPTGGGAF; j_call: TRBJ1-1; cdr3_length: 10; v_call: TRBV3-1/TRBV3-2
cdr3_aa: ASSFGQGRDGYT; j_call: TRBJ1-2; cdr3_length: 12; v_call: TRBV5-4
cdr3_aa: ASTPRGGQGEQY; j_call: TRBJ2-7; cdr3_length: 12; v_call: TRBV6-5
cdr3_aa: AISGTPGEAF; j_call: TRBJ1-1; cdr3_length: 10; v_call: TRBV10-3
cdr3_aa: ASSLRTGDYGYT; j_call: TRBJ1-2; cdr3_length: 12; v_call: TRBV7-8
cdr3_aa: ATSDPARGLGGYT; j_call: TRBJ1-2; cdr3_length: 13; v_call: TRBV24-1
cdr3_aa: ASSPDREETQY; j_call: TRBJ2-5; cdr3_length: 11; v_call: TRBV18
cdr3_aa: ASSLAGGVGDTQY; j_call: TRBJ2-3; cdr3_length: 13; v_call: TRBV11-3
cdr3_aa: ASSLSPLLYHNEQF; j_call: TRBJ2-1; cdr3_length: 14; v_call: TRBV27
cdr3_aa: ASSLPGGSGRDSPLH; j_call: TRBJ1-6; cdr3_length: 15; v_call: TRBV19
cdr3_aa: ASSSGYGDTEAF; j_call: TRBJ1-1; cdr3_length: 12; v_call: TRBV6-5
cdr3_aa: ASSLARGTTQY; j_call: TRBJ2-3; cdr3_length: 11; v_call: TRBV7-8
cdr3_aa: ASSLDRGFSYNEQF; j_call: TRBJ2-1; cdr3_length: 14; v_call: TRBV11-2
cdr3_aa: ASSPRGLKNIQY; j_call: TRBJ2-4; cdr3_length: 12; v_call: TRBV27
cdr3_aa: ASSYLTGQDSHEQY; j_call: TRBJ2-7; cdr3_length: 14; v_call: TRBV7-8
cdr3_aa: ASSSPRRDRVGEQF; j_call: TRBJ2-1; cdr3_length: 14; v_call: TRBV19
cdr3_aa: AWATGGGETQY; j_call: TRBJ2-5; cdr3_length: 11; v_call: TRBV30
cdr3_aa: ASSSRRRGGGDTQY; j_call: TRBJ2-3; cdr3_length: 14; v_call: TRBV5-4
cdr3_aa: ASSLGQGPHSGNTIY; j_call: TRBJ1-3; cdr3_length: 15; v_call: TRBV19
cdr3_aa: ASRAGGPRETQY; j_call: TRBJ2-5; cdr3_length: 12; v_call: TRBV27
cdr3_aa: ATGTGNILSYT; j_call: TRBJ1-2; cdr3_length: 11; v_call: TRBV6-6
cdr3_aa: ASSPIAGEAEETQY; j_call: TRBJ2-5; cdr3_length: 14; v_call: TRBV7-9
cdr3_aa: ASSPATGLGNEQF; j_call: TRBJ2-1; cdr3_length: 13; v_call: TRBV18
cdr3_aa: ASSKTSGDRDTQY; j_call: TRBJ2-3; cdr3_length: 13; v_call: TRBV9
cdr3_aa: ASSSTTGKDYGYT; j_call: TRBJ1-2; cdr3_length: 13; v_call: TRBV6-5